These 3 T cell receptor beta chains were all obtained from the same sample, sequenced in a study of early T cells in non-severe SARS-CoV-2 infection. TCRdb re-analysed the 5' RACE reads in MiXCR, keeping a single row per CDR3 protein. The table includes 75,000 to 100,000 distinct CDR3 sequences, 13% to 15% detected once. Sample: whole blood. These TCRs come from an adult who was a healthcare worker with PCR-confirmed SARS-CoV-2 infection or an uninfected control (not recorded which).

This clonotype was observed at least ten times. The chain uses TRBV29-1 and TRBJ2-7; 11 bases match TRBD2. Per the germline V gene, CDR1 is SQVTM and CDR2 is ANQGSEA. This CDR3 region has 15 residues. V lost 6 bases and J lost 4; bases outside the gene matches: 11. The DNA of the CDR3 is TGCAGCGTGGAGGGGACTAGCGGCGTGGAGTACGAGCAGTACTTC. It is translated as CSVEGTSGVEYEQYF.

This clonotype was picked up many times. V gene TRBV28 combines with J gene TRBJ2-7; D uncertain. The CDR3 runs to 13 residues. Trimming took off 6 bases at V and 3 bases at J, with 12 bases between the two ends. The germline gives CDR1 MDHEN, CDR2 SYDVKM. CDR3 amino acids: CASSRGRSYEQYF. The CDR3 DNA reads TGTGCCAGCAGCCGCGGACGGAGCTACGAGCAGTACTTC.

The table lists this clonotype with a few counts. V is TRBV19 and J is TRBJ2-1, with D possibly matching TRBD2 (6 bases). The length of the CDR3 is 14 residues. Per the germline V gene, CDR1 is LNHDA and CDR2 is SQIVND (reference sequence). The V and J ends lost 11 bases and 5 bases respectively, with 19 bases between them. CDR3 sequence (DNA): TGTGCCTCAAATCGGGGTAGCGGTAACAATGAGCAGTTCTTC. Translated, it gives CASNRGSGNNEQFF.